One sample yielded the 22 T cell receptor beta chains listed below, sequenced in a study of cytomegalovirus exposure and HLA in healthy donors. This PCR relied on a set of 60 Vbeta primers and 13 Jbeta primers. Generated by immunoSEQ multiplex PCR, the TCRdb table keeps only in-frame clones and is missing some. The profile shows nearly 110,000 clones, about 64% of them singletons. The sample comprised PBMCs. The receptors originated from a female donor in good health and CMV-seronegative.

The chain employs TRBV7-9 and TRBJ2-1; maybe TRBD1 (5 bases). The V gene's germline CDR1 is SEHNR and CDR2 FQNEAQ (reference sequence). V dropped 5 bases and J dropped 3 bases, with 14 bases sitting between them. The CDR3 loop spans 15 amino acids. CDR3 loop: CASSPRQRLYNEQFF. For the CDR3, the DNA is TGTGCCAGCAGCCCCCGACAGAGGCTCTACAATGAGCAGTTCTTC.

In DNA form, the CDR3 reads TGTGCCACCAGCAGAGGGGACAGGGCCTATGGCTACACCTTC. It encodes CATSRGDRAYGYTF. The chain is built from TRBV15 and TRBJ1-2, with 9 nucleotides matching TRBD1. The V and J ends lost 1 base and 4 bases, in that order; junction bases with no gene match: 1. Looked up from germline, CDR1 is LNHNV and CDR2 is YYDKDF (reference sequence). The CDR3 extends over 14 amino acids. Together with reference TRBV15 and TRBJ1-2, the CDR3 gives the full variable domain: DAMVIQNPRYQVTQFGKPVTLSCSQTLNHNVMYWYQQKSSQAPKLLFHYYDKDFNNEADTPDNFQSRRPNTSFCFLDIRSPGLGDTAMYLCATSRGDRAYGYTFGSGTRLTVV.

This chain uses TRBV2 with TRBJ2-7; 7 nucleotides align to TRBD1. CDR3 length: 10 residues. CDR1 is SNHLY, CDR2 FYNNEI, per germline. The V and J ends lost 6 bases and 12 bases, in that order; junction bases with no gene match: 5. CDR3 coding DNA: TGTGCCAGCAGGGACAGGATCGCGTACTTC. Protein product: CASRDRIAYF.

This sequence joins TRBV6-5 and TRBJ2-7; D may be TRBD2 (6 bases). V lost 5 bases and J 2 bases, leaving 13 bases between the germline ends. The CDR3 length is 14 residues. Germline-derived CDR1 and CDR2 are MNHEY and SVGAGI. The CDR3 here is CASSEKGEAYEQYF. The CDR3 nucleotides read TGTGCCAGCAGTGAGAAAGGGGAGGCCTACGAGCAGTACTTC.

V is TRBV19 and J is TRBJ2-5; no definite D call. The CDR3 sequence is 14 residues long. Germline lookup yields CDR1 LNHDA and CDR2 SQIVND (reference sequence). Trimming removed 3 bases at V and 5 bases at J, with 13 bases between. This chain's CDR3 is CASSMALMSETQYF. CDR3 coding DNA: TGTGCCAGTAGTATGGCTTTGATGTCGGAGACCCAGTACTTC.

This clone has just a few counts. The genes are TRBV11-2 and TRBJ1-4, with D uncertain. The CDR3 has 14 residues. V lost 1 base and J 4 bases, leaving 7 bases between the germline ends. The germline gives CDR1 SGHAT, CDR2 FQNNGV. Here the CDR3 reads CASSLGSGNEKLFF. The CDR3, as DNA: TGTGCCAGCAGCTTAGGGAGTGGTAATGAAAAACTGTTTTTT. The entire variable domain, with the rest obtained from reference TRBV11-2 and TRBJ1-4, is as follows: EAGVAQSPRYKIIEKRQSVAFWCNPISGHATLYWYQQILGQGPKLLIQFQNNGVVDDSQLPKDRFSAERLKGVDSTLKIQPAKLEDSAVYLCASSLGSGNEKLFFGSGTQLSVL.

This rearrangement joins TRBV7-6 to TRBJ1-1; no definite D call. Trimming removed 5 bases at V and 4 bases at J, with 20 bases between. Germline values: CDR1 SGHVS, CDR2 FNYEAQ. The CDR3 contains 16 residues. DNA for the CDR3: TGTGCCAGCAGCCTAACGGACTCACTGGGCGGCACTGAAGCTTTCTTT. This gives the protein CASSLTDSLGGTEAFF.

V gene TRBV23-1 combines with J gene TRBJ2-1; a weak D match, TRBD1 (6 bases). TRBV23-1 is an ORF; its function is uncertain. The V and J ends lost 0 bases and 6 bases respectively, with 18 bases between them. The CDR3 contains 17 residues. The CDR3 sequence is CASSQSSRGPESNEQFF. The CDR3, as DNA: TGCGCCAGCAGTCAATCAAGCAGGGGCCCCGAGAGCAATGAGCAGTTCTTC.

The chain employs TRBV6-5 and TRBJ2-7; 9 bases agree with TRBD1. The CDR3 totals 13 residues. V gave up 5 bases and J gave up 3 bases; unmatched junction bases: 2. Germline-derived CDR1 and CDR2 are MNHEY and SVGAGI. CDR3 sequence (DNA): TGTGCCAGCAGTAGGGACAGGGTCTACGAGCAGTACTTC. Protein: CASSRDRVYEQYF.

This clone turned up a few times. This chain joins TRBV19 and TRBJ2-3; TRBD2 agrees at 7 bases. The CDR3 is 14 amino acids. Germline-derived CDR1 and CDR2 are LNHDA and SQIVND (reference sequence). V dropped 8 bases and J dropped 1; count of bases not matched to a gene: 6. The CDR3 protein is CASGGTSGTDTQYF. CDR3 sequence (DNA): TGTGCCAGTGGAGGTACTAGCGGCACAGATACGCAGTATTTT.

The V gene is TRBV7-9, the J gene TRBJ2-7, with D possibly being TRBD1 (6 bases). CDR1 is SEHNR, CDR2 FQNEAQ, per germline (reference sequence). The CDR3 is 14 amino acids. Trimming took off 5 bases at V and 4 bases at J, with 15 bases between the two ends. Here the CDR3 reads CASSPPNGQYEQYF. The CDR3 DNA sequence: TGTGCCAGCAGCCCGCCAAACGGACAGTACGAGCAGTACTTC.

The chain combines TRBV5-4 with TRBJ2-2; the match to TRBD1 covers 8 bases. The V segment lost 4 bases and the J segment 4 bases; nucleotides outside the gene matches: 3. Germline CDR1 and CDR2: SGHNT and YYREEE (reference sequence). This CDR3 comprises 14 residues. CDR3 amino acids: CASSPGQATGELFF. Here the CDR3 DNA reads TGTGCCAGCAGCCCGGGACAGGCCACCGGGGAGCTGTTTTTT.

This chain connects TRBV28 to TRBJ2-6; the D gene is possibly TRBD1 (5 bases). Germline CDR1 and CDR2: MDHEN and SYDVKM. CDR3 length equals 16 residues. The V end lost 10 bases, the J end lost 4 bases, and 20 bases lay between the germline ends. The CDR3 coding sequence is TGTGCCATTCAGGGCACGGTACCTCCGGGGGCCAACGTCCTGACTTTC. This translates into CAIQGTVPPGANVLTF.

The J gene is TRBJ2-7, the V gene TRBV28; 10 bases are a match to TRBD2. Germline CDR1 is MDHEN and CDR2 is SYDVKM. V dropped 5 bases and J dropped 5; count of bases not matched to a gene: 9. The CDR3 is 15 amino acids. CDR3 sequence (DNA): TGTGCCAGCAGTATACCTAGCGGGAGCCCCCACGAGCAGTACTTC. Its protein product is CASSIPSGSPHEQYF.

The chain recombines TRBV13 with TRBJ2-1; D is possibly TRBD2 (5 bases). V was clipped by 3 bases and J by 2 bases, with 11 bases between them. CDR1 is PRHDT and CDR2 is FYEKMQ in the germline V gene (reference sequence). This CDR3 region has 15 residues. CDR3 nucleotides: TGTGCCAGCAGCTTTGGTAGCGTGACCTACAATGAGCAGTTCTTC. The encoded protein is CASSFGSVTYNEQFF.

This clone was observed a handful of times. The gene calls are TRBV5-5 and TRBJ2-1; D possibly corresponds to TRBD2 (5 bases). CDR1 is SGHKS and CDR2 is YYEKEE in the germline V gene (reference sequence). Between the trimmed V and J ends, which lost 1 base and 10 bases, there was a span of 15 bases. The CDR3 consists of 14 residues. CDR3 bases: TGTGCCAGCAGCTTGCCGAGGGCATTGCTCGAGCAGTTCTTC. It yields the protein CASSLPRALLEQFF.

In its sample, this clone was seen a few times. V usage is TRBV27 and J usage is TRBJ1-1; 9 bases match TRBD1. Looked up from germline, CDR1 is MNHEY and CDR2 is SMNVEV (reference sequence). V shed 4 bases and J 5 bases; nucleotides not matched to a gene: 5. The CDR3 totals 14 residues. The CDR3 reads CASSSPGQGTEAFF. CDR3 DNA: TGTGCCAGCAGTTCTCCGGGACAGGGAACTGAAGCTTTCTTT.

V usage is TRBV5-1 and J usage is TRBJ2-1; 9 nucleotides line up with TRBD2. Germline V gene sequence: CDR1 SGHRS, CDR2 YFSETQ. The CDR3 length is 15 residues. Trimming at V came to 3 bases and at J to 3 bases, leaving 4 bases not matched to a gene. The CDR3 is CASSSGLAVYNEQFF. CDR3 sequence (DNA): TGCGCCAGCAGCTCGGGACTAGCAGTCTACAATGAGCAGTTCTTC. Together with reference TRBV5-1 and TRBJ2-1, the CDR3 gives the full variable domain: KAGVTQTPRYLIKTRGQQVTLSCSPISGHRSVSWYQQTPGQGLQFLFEYFSETQRNKGNFPGRFSGRQFSNSRSEMNVSTLELGDSALYLCASSSGLAVYNEQFFGPGTRLTVL.

The rearrangement uses TRBV11-3 and TRBJ2-3, with 10 bases identical to TRBD2. The V segment lost 1 base and the J segment 2 bases; nucleotides outside the gene matches: 3. This CDR3 has 16 amino acids. Germline V CDR1 and CDR2: SGHNT, YENEEA. CDR3 nucleotide sequence: TGTGCCAGCAGCTTAGCTAGCGGGAGTTTCACAGATACGCAGTATTTT. Translating it yields CASSLASGSFTDTQYF.

The CDR3 here is CASRTTSGTYEQYF. CDR3 nucleotides: TGTGCCAGCAGAACGACTAGCGGGACCTACGAGCAGTACTTC. V is TRBV28 and J is TRBJ2-7, with 11 bases lining up with TRBD2. CDR1 is MDHEN, CDR2 SYDVKM, per germline. J was trimmed by 2 bases and V by 6 bases; bases with no gene match: 3. This CDR3 comprises 14 residues.

The chain joins TRBV12-5 to TRBJ2-2; D is uncertain. V was shortened by 0 bases and J by 2 bases, with 4 bases between the two germline ends. Looked up from germline, CDR1 is LGHNT and CDR2 is FRNRAP. The CDR3 has 14 residues. CDR3 in DNA: TGTGCTAGTGGTTTGGTACACAACACCGGGGAGCTGTTTTTT. Residues: CASGLVHNTGELFF.

V and J are TRBV12-5 and TRBJ2-7, with 10 bases lining up with TRBD1. V dropped 2 bases and J dropped 5; count of bases not matched to a gene: 9. This CDR3 region has 16 residues. Germline V gives CDR1 LGHNT, CDR2 FRNRAP. Here the CDR3 reads CASGLTTGTGENEQYF. The CDR3 nucleotides are TGTGCTAGTGGTTTGACCACCGGGACAGGGGAAAACGAGCAGTACTTC.